This T cell receptor (beta chain) appears in the sequencing data of a study of control samples from healthy donors and cancer patients. The protocol was immunoSEQ multiplex PCR, while the TCRdb copy is restricted to in-frame clones and leaves out a portion. The sample gives around 200,000 clones, over 85% of which show up once; approximately 1.5% is in the top ten. This CDR3 region has 14 residues. The germline V gene has CDR1 LGHDT and CDR2 YNNKEL (reference sequence). With 5 bases clipped from V and 5 bases from J, the junction kept 6 bases outside the gene matches. The specimen was blood. The source is a man between 18 and 29 years old in good health. V and J are TRBV3-1 (or the pseudogene TRBV3-2) and TRBJ1-5; TRBD1 agrees at 7 bases. CDR3 DNA sequence: TGTGCCAGCAGCGGACCAGGGGGGGATCAGCCCCAGCATTTT. This translates into CASSGPGGDQPQHF.